A single sample is the source of the 19 T cell receptor beta chains below, sequenced in a study of T cells in Graves' hyperthyroidism and ophthalmopathy. Using RNA transcripts as the source, TCR beta CDR3 regions were amplified. HTBI primers were employed in a first-round RT-PCR of the TCR CDR3. TCRdb re-analysed the multiplex PCR reads in MiXCR, keeping a single row per CDR3 protein. The profile shows 370,000 or so distinct CDR3 sequences, approximately 12% of them singletons. Sequencing was carried out using blood. These receptors all stem from a man in his thirties or forties with Graves' hyperthyroidism that later progressed to Graves' ophthalmopathy.

This clonotype was seen a handful of times. The rearrangement links TRBV27 to TRBJ2-1; 11 bases agree with TRBD2. Germline CDR1 reads MNHEY; CDR2 reads SMNVEV (reference sequence). The CDR3 has 16 residues. J gave up 2 bases and V 7 bases, and 7 bases lay outside the gene matches. The CDR3 DNA reads TGTGCCAGCAAACCGGGACTAGCGGCTCCCTACAATGAGCAGTTCTTC. Translated, it gives CASKPGLAAPYNEQFF.

This clonotype occurred many times. This chain uses TRBV20-1 with TRBJ2-5, with TRBD2 matching 7 bases. The CDR3 length is 16 residues. Trimming cost V 1 base and J 2 bases; bases outside gene matches: 10. The germline V gene has CDR1 DFQATT and CDR2 SNEGSKA (reference sequence). The CDR3 DNA reads TGCAGTGCTAGAGGGGCCCCCGGGGGGTCACAAGAGACCCAGTACTTC. Amino acid sequence: CSARGAPGGSQETQYF.

This clonotype was recorded many times. CDR3 in DNA: TGTGCCAGTAGTTTGGACGGATATGCTAACTATGGCTACACCTTC. Its translation: CASSLDGYANYGYTF. V usage is TRBV19 and J usage is TRBJ1-2; D gene unclear. There are 15 residues in the CDR3. Germline lookup yields CDR1 LNHDA and CDR2 SQIVND (reference sequence). V was shortened by 5 bases and J by 0 bases, with 13 bases between the two germline ends. Variable domain in full (rest from reference TRBV19 and TRBJ1-2): DGGITQSPKYLFRKEGQNVTLSCEQNLNHDAMYWYRQDPGQGLRLIYYSQIVNDFQKGDIAEGYSVSREKKESFPLTVTSAQKNPTAFYLCASSLDGYANYGYTFGSGTRLTVV.

This clonotype appeared many times. The V call is TRBV7-8, the J call TRBJ2-2; D is tentatively TRBD1 or TRBD2 (7 bases each). The V end was cut by 4 bases, the J end by 5 bases, with 23 bases between. CDR1 is SGHVS and CDR2 is FQNEAQ in the germline V gene. The CDR3 contains 18 residues. This CDR3 reads CASSSRRSGTAGTGELFF. CDR3 DNA sequence: TGTGCCAGCAGCTCGCGACGGTCGGGGACAGCGGGGACCGGGGAGCTGTTTTTT.

The V call is TRBV7-2, the J call TRBJ1-6; 8 bases are a match to TRBD1. The CDR3 is 15 amino acids. Germline V CDR1 and CDR2: SGHTA, FQGNSA. V was clipped by 7 bases and J by 8 bases; unmatched bases: 10. The CDR3: CASTRQGLSDSPLHF. CDR3 bases: TGTGCCAGCACCAGACAGGGGTTGAGTGATTCACCCCTCCACTTT.

This rearrangement joins TRBV30 to TRBJ1-1, with 9 bases matching TRBD1. V gave up 3 bases and J gave up 5 bases; unmatched junction bases: 16. The CDR3 runs to 17 residues. Germline V gene data show CDR1 as GTSNPN and CDR2 as SVGIG (reference sequence). The CDR3 reads CAWSPGDRAFRGTEAFF. CDR3 nucleotides: TGTGCCTGGAGCCCTGGGGACAGGGCGTTTAGAGGGACTGAAGCTTTCTTT.

The sample holds many counts of this clonotype. The chain carries TRBV29-1 and TRBJ2-3, with D perhaps matching TRBD1 or TRBD2 (5 bases each). Trimming left V 3 bases short and J 6 bases short, with 13 bases between. Looked up from germline, CDR1 is SQVTM and CDR2 is ANQGSEA. There are 13 residues in the CDR3. This chain's CDR3 is CSVDGEGADTQYF. For the CDR3, the DNA is TGCAGCGTTGACGGGGAAGGGGCGGATACGCAGTATTTT.

This chain joins TRBV9 and TRBJ2-7, with D perhaps TRBD2 (6 bases). The CDR3 length is 15 residues. Germline V CDR1 and CDR2: SGDLS, YYNGEE. V was clipped by 9 bases and J by 3 bases, with 22 bases between them. The CDR3 region is CAIPSGCGACYEQYF. The CDR3 nucleotides are TGTGCCATTCCATCAGGGTGCGGGGCCTGCTACGAGCAGTACTTC.

This chain links TRBV3-1 with TRBJ2-7; D unresolved. With 1 base removed from V and 4 bases from J, the gap between germline ends came to 11 bases. The CDR3 sequence is 14 residues long. CDR1 LGHDT and CDR2 YNNKEL come from the germline V gene (reference sequence). The CDR3 DNA is TGTGCCAGCAGCCAAGGTGTATGGGTTTACGAGCAGTACTTC. Translated, it gives CASSQGVWVYEQYF.

This clonotype was detected many times. The rearrangement links TRBV7-8 to TRBJ1-2; 8 nucleotides line up with TRBD1. V trimming: 5 bases; J trimming: 6 bases; junction bases outside the gene matches: 17. The CDR3 has 17 residues. Per germline, CDR1 SGHVS and CDR2 FQNEAQ. Here the CDR3 reads CASSPRPGTGRSDGYTF. The DNA for the CDR3 is TGTGCCAGCAGCCCGCGGCCGGGGACAGGTCGTTCGGATGGCTACACCTTC.

This clonotype has a handful of counts. This chain joins TRBV19 and TRBJ2-2; D unclear. V lost 2 bases and J lost 3, with 4 bases in between. CDR3 size: 13 residues. Per germline, CDR1 LNHDA and CDR2 SQIVND (reference sequence). CDR3 DNA: TGTGCCAGTAGTATACGGGACACCGGGGAGCTGTTTTTT. Translating it yields CASSIRDTGELFF.

This clonotype was seen ten or more times. The chain combines TRBV18 with TRBJ1-5, with D possibly matching TRBD1 (5 bases). Trimming took 2 bases from V and 3 from J, leaving 11 bases between them. The CDR3 length is 15 residues. Germline lookup yields CDR1 KGHSH and CDR2 LQKENI. The DNA of the CDR3 is TGTGCCAGCTCACCAATGGGAGGGGTCAATCAGCCCCAGCATTTT. Protein product: CASSPMGGVNQPQHF.

The chain recombines TRBV9 with TRBJ1-4; no reliable D call. The CDR3 consists of 15 residues. CDR1 is SGDLS and CDR2 is YYNGEE in the germline V gene. With 3 bases removed from V and 2 bases from J, the gap between germline ends came to 11 bases. CDR3 residues: CASSEGSGTNEKLFF. The CDR3, as DNA: TGTGCCAGCAGCGAGGGAAGCGGCACTAATGAAAAACTGTTTTTT. Combining the CDR3 with reference TRBV9 and TRBJ1-4 gives the whole variable domain DSGVTQTPKHLITATGQRVTLRCSPRSGDLSVYWYQQSLDQGLQFLIQYYNGEERAKGNILERFSAQQFPDLHSELNLSSLELGDSALYFCASSEGSGTNEKLFFGSGTQLSVL.

There are many counts of this clonotype. This rearrangement joins TRBV2 to TRBJ2-2, with 8 bases fitting TRBD1. The CDR3 is 15 amino acids. Germline assignment: CDR1 SNHLY and CDR2 FYNNEI. J was trimmed by 5 bases and V by 6 bases; bases with no gene match: 8. CDR3 residues: CASRFDRGGTGELFF. The CDR3 DNA follows: TGTGCCAGCAGATTCGACAGGGGAGGAACCGGGGAGCTGTTTTTT. The entire variable domain, with the rest obtained from reference TRBV2 and TRBJ2-2, is as follows: EPEVTQTPSHQVTQMGQEVILRCVPISNHLYFYWYRQILGQKVEFLVSFYNNEISEKSEIFDDQFSVERPDGSNFTLKIRSTKLEDSAMYFCASRFDRGGTGELFFGEGSRLTVL.

The chain's CDR3 is CASSATGTSGETQYF. DNA for the CDR3: TGTGCCAGCAGCGCAACCGGGACTAGCGGAGAGACCCAGTACTTC. The chain employs TRBV9 and TRBJ2-5, with 11 bases identical to TRBD2. The CDR3 loop spans 15 amino acids. Per the germline V gene, CDR1 is SGDLS and CDR2 is YYNGEE. J lost 4 bases, V lost 3 bases, and 5 bases had no gene match.

Turning to this clonotype: A much larger clone lies one base from this, so it may be a read error. The chain is built from TRBV6-1 and TRBJ2-1; 8 nucleotides align to TRBD2. The CDR3 spans 16 residues. The germline V gene has CDR1 MNHNS and CDR2 SASEGT. The DNA for the CDR3 is TGTGCCAGCAGACCCCCAGCGGGGGCCTTATACAATAAGCAGTTCTTC. Translation gives CASRPPAGALYNKQFF.

This clonotype was observed a few times. The DNA for the CDR3 is TGTGCCAGTGGGACCCGGAGCTATGGCTACACCTTC. Its translation is CASGTRSYGYTF. The gene calls are TRBV6-1 and TRBJ1-2, with D tentatively TRBD1 (5 bases). This CDR3 has 12 residues. The ends were cut back, 9 bases at V and 4 bases at J, with 12 bases in the middle. The germline V gene encodes CDR1 MNHNS and CDR2 SASEGT.

This clonotype was observed at least ten times. V is TRBV20-1 and J is TRBJ2-2; 7 nucleotides agree with TRBD1. The J segment lost 3 bases and the V segment lost 6 bases, leaving 4 bases of the junction unmatched. Germline assignment: CDR1 DFQATT and CDR2 SNEGSKA (reference sequence). This CDR3 has 13 residues. For the CDR3, the DNA is TGCAGTGCCAGGGACAGAGACACCGGGGAGCTGTTTTTT. This gives the protein CSARDRDTGELFF.

This clonotype was counted ten times or more. The rearrangement links TRBV12-3 or TRBV12-4 to TRBJ1-5; D ambiguous. V lost 5 bases to trimming and J lost 6 bases, with 14 bases between them. The CDR3 length is 14 residues. The DNA of the CDR3 is TGTGCCAGCAGTCTCGTTGTAGGCAGTCAGCCCCAGCATTTT. Its translation is CASSLVVGSQPQHF.